This entry lists 23 T cell receptor beta chains sequenced from one sample in a study of shared clonotypes between healthy human individuals. TCRdb keeps only in-frame clones here, not all; method: immunoSEQ multiplex PCR. The table has around 530,000 clones, around 80% seen once. Input material: PBMCs. Receptor source: a woman aged 40 to 55 in good health. Some clones in this sample may be carry-over from other donors' samples.

This clone has a handful of counts. The chain joins TRBV6-1 to TRBJ1-1; D is undetermined. From germline, CDR1 is MNHNS and CDR2 SASEGT. Trimming pared 3 bases from V and 0 bases from J, leaving 11 bases between. The CDR3 length is 15 residues. The CDR3 loop is CASSDRGEVNTEAFF. CDR3 nucleotide sequence: TGTGCCAGCAGTGACCGGGGAGAAGTGAACACTGAAGCTTTCTTT.

The rearrangement joins TRBV6-1 to TRBJ2-3; possible D gene TRBD2, 5 bases. CDR3 length equals 14 residues. Germline CDR1 and CDR2: MNHNS and SASEGT. Trimming took 7 bases from V and 2 from J, leaving 13 bases between them. The CDR3 DNA follows: TGTGCCAGCACCCCGGGGAGATACACAGATACGCAGTATTTT. It specifies CASTPGRYTDTQYF.

V is TRBV4-2 and J is TRBJ1-2, with unresolved D. Germline loops: CDR1 LGHNA, CDR2 YNFKEQ. V was cut by 0 bases and J by 8 bases, with 13 bases left in between. The CDR3 covers 14 residues. In DNA, the CDR3 is TGTGCCAGCAGCCAAGATCTCGGCATCTCCGGCTACACCTTC. Residues: CASSQDLGISGYTF.

The chain recombines TRBV9 with TRBJ2-2, with D perhaps matching TRBD1 (5 bases). The length of the CDR3 is 16 residues. Germline V lookup: CDR1 SGDLS, CDR2 YYNGEE. Trimming removed 0 bases at V and 6 bases at J, with 15 bases between. CDR3 DNA: TGTGCCAGCAGCGTAGATGGCAGGGTCTCACCCGGGGAGCTGTTTTTT. It yields the protein CASSVDGRVSPGELFF.

This clone has only a few counts. The chain has TRBV11-2 and TRBJ2-7, with D possibly matching TRBD2 (6 bases). The CDR3 spans 15 residues. V gave up 1 base and J gave up 5 bases, with 15 bases separating them. Germline CDR1 and CDR2: SGHAT and FQNNGV. The CDR3 DNA reads as TGTGCCAGCAGCTTAGGATCGGGAGTGATCAACGAGCAGTACTTC. Translating gives CASSLGSGVINEQYF.

This clone was counted many times. The same CDR3 arises from other DNA sequences in this sample as well. The chain combines TRBV18 with TRBJ1-1; D is undetermined. Germline V gene data show CDR1 as KGHSH and CDR2 as LQKENI. The ends were cut back, 2 bases at V and 10 bases at J, with 17 bases in the middle. The CDR3 consists of 14 residues. CDR3 DNA: TGTGCCAGCTCACCAGGGCAGTCGGCAAGGGTAGCTTTCTTT. Protein: CASSPGQSARVAFF.

The V and J genes are TRBV10-3 and TRBJ2-1, with 10 bases fitting TRBD1. The CDR3 contains 15 residues. Germline lookup yields CDR1 ENHRY and CDR2 SYGVKD. V shed 6 bases, J shed 8 bases, and the junction held 10 bases outside the gene matches. In DNA form, the CDR3 reads TGTGCCATCAGCACAACCCGGGACAGGGGCTATGAGCAGTTCTTC. It yields the protein CAISTTRDRGYEQFF.

This chain connects TRBV5-1 to TRBJ2-5; 12 bases align to TRBD2. This CDR3 has 16 amino acids. CDR1 is SGHRS and CDR2 is YFSETQ in the germline V gene. Losses at the gene ends were 4 bases for V and 4 bases for J; bases not matched to a gene: 8. CDR3 amino acids: CASSPSASGRAETQYF. Written as DNA, the CDR3 is TGCGCCAGCAGCCCTTCGGCTAGCGGGAGGGCAGAGACCCAGTACTTC. Looking up the rest from reference TRBV5-1 and TRBJ2-5 gives the full variable domain: KAGVTQTPRYLIKTRGQQVTLSCSPISGHRSVSWYQQTPGQGLQFLFEYFSETQRNKGNFPGRFSGRQFSNSRSEMNVSTLELGDSALYLCASSPSASGRAETQYFGPGTRLLVL.

The CDR3, as DNA: TGTGCCAGCAGCGTAGCCGTGGGGGAGACCCAGTACTTC. It codes for CASSVAVGETQYF. This rearrangement joins TRBV9 to TRBJ2-5; no reliable D call. V was pared by 0 bases and J by 5 bases, with 8 bases between. The germline gives CDR1 SGDLS, CDR2 YYNGEE. The CDR3 spans 13 residues.

The gene calls are TRBV10-1 and TRBJ2-7, with 10 bases matching TRBD2. Germline V gene sequence: CDR1 WNHNN, CDR2 SYGVQD (reference sequence). V shed 7 bases and J 3 bases; nucleotides not matched to a gene: 6. The CDR3 length is 14 residues. The CDR3 nucleotides are TGCGCCAGCAAGGACCCTAGCGGGAGCTACGAGCAGTACTTC. Translating gives CASKDPSGSYEQYF.

The chain couples TRBV9 to TRBJ2-1; 11 bases fit TRBD2. Germline trimming cut 4 bases from V and 9 bases from J; bases unmatched to any gene: 9. This CDR3 comprises 15 residues. Germline V gene data show CDR1 as SGDLS and CDR2 as YYNGEE. CDR3 nucleotides: TGTGCCAGCAGCCGTACTAGCGGGAGTTTGGGTGAGCAGTTCTTC. Its protein is CASSRTSGSLGEQFF.

The chain combines TRBV18 with TRBJ2-7, with D maybe TRBD1 (6 bases). This CDR3 is built from 13 residues. V lost 5 bases to trimming and J lost 7 bases, with 15 bases between them. The germline CDR1 and CDR2 sequences are KGHSH and LQKENI. CDR3 sequence reads: CASSTQGTGEQYF. The CDR3 bases are TGTGCCAGCTCAACACAGGGAACGGGGGAGCAGTACTTC.

The table lists this clone with a count of one. V usage is TRBV28 and J usage is TRBJ2-1; D may be TRBD2 (5 bases). With 3 bases removed from V and 10 bases from J, the gap between germline ends came to 10 bases. Germline CDR1 and CDR2: MDHEN and SYDVKM. This CDR3 has 12 residues. The CDR3 DNA is TGTGCCAGCAGTTTCCAGAAGCGGGAGCAGTTCTTC. Its protein is CASSFQKREQFF.

The rearrangement uses TRBV6-1 and TRBJ2-7; no definite D call. Germline CDR1 MNHNS, CDR2 SASEGT. The germline V and J ends were trimmed by 6 bases and 3 bases, with 3 bases remaining between them. The CDR3 runs 10 residues. CDR3 in amino acids: CASRNYEQYF. In DNA form, the CDR3 reads TGTGCCAGCAGGAACTACGAGCAGTACTTC.

The chain is built from TRBV23-1 and TRBJ2-3; D possibly matches TRBD1 or TRBD2 (5 bases each). TRBV23-1 is recorded as an ORF, its role being uncertain. The CDR3 consists of 20 residues. V was clipped by 6 bases and J by 0 bases, with 28 bases between them. In DNA form, the CDR3 reads TGCGCCAGCAGCCCATCAGGGCTCTGGACGGGGACGCCTAGCACAGATACGCAGTATTTT. Its protein is CASSPSGLWTGTPSTDTQYF.

V is TRBV5-1 and J is TRBJ2-2; TRBD1 agrees at 9 bases. V shed 3 bases, J shed 1 base, and the junction held 4 bases outside the gene matches. Germline CDR1 and CDR2: SGHRS and YFSETQ. There are 16 residues in the CDR3. CDR3 residues: CASSWGTGRNTGELFF. In nucleotides, the CDR3 is TGCGCCAGCAGCTGGGGGACAGGGAGGAACACCGGGGAGCTGTTTTTT. The full variable domain, with the rest looked up from reference TRBV5-1 and TRBJ2-2, is KAGVTQTPRYLIKTRGQQVTLSCSPISGHRSVSWYQQTPGQGLQFLFEYFSETQRNKGNFPGRFSGRQFSNSRSEMNVSTLELGDSALYLCASSWGTGRNTGELFFGEGSRLTVL.

This chain's CDR3 is CASSLAVIAGLNEQFF. The DNA for the CDR3 is TGCGCCAGCAGCTTGGCGGTGATAGCGGGACTCAATGAGCAGTTCTTC. V gene TRBV5-1 combines with J gene TRBJ2-1; 8 bases match TRBD2. The ends lost 0 bases at V and 6 bases at J; junction bases unmatched: 8. The CDR3 runs 16 residues. Germline loops: CDR1 SGHRS, CDR2 YFSETQ. Full variable domain (rest looked up from reference TRBV5-1 and TRBJ2-1): KAGVTQTPRYLIKTRGQQVTLSCSPISGHRSVSWYQQTPGQGLQFLFEYFSETQRNKGNFPGRFSGRQFSNSRSEMNVSTLELGDSALYLCASSLAVIAGLNEQFFGPGTRLTVL.

CDR3 protein: CASSEGYNEQFF. The DNA of the CDR3 is TGTGCCAGCAGCGAAGGGTACAATGAGCAGTTCTTC. The rearrangement links TRBV9 to TRBJ2-1; no clear D. Trimming stripped 3 bases from V and 4 bases from J, with 5 bases between. From germline, CDR1 is SGDLS and CDR2 YYNGEE. This CDR3 is 12 amino acids long.

This chain joins TRBV7-2 and TRBJ1-3; weak D call: TRBD1 (6 bases). V dropped 1 base and J dropped 1 base, with 11 bases sitting between them. From germline, CDR1 is SGHTA and CDR2 FQGNSA. The CDR3 loop spans 16 amino acids. The CDR3 DNA reads TGTGCCAGCAGCTTAGTGGTGGGGGCTTCTGGAAACACCATATATTTT. Protein: CASSLVVGASGNTIYF.

The chain has TRBV6-5 and TRBJ2-5; no firm D call. Trimming pared 7 bases from V and 1 base from J, leaving 13 bases between. This CDR3 is built from 14 residues. Germline V gene sequence: CDR1 MNHEY, CDR2 SVGAGI. As DNA, the CDR3 is TGTGCCAGCAATTTAGCCGAACCCCAAGAGACCCAGTACTTC. Translation: CASNLAEPQETQYF.

The chain carries TRBV18 and TRBJ2-5, with D hard to call. The ends were cut back, 2 bases at V and 4 bases at J, with 5 bases in the middle. The CDR3 loop spans 12 amino acids. Germline assignment: CDR1 KGHSH and CDR2 LQKENI. The CDR3 sequence: CASSPSSETQYF. Here the CDR3 DNA reads TGTGCCAGCTCACCATCTTCAGAGACCCAGTACTTC.

The CDR3: CASSYSRVAQYF. The CDR3 region has the DNA TGTGCCAGCAGTTACTCCCGGGTAGCGCAGTATTTT. V gene TRBV6-5 combines with J gene TRBJ2-3; unclear D gene. Deletions cut 0 bases from V and 10 bases from J, with 8 bases between. The CDR3 consists of 12 residues. Germline V CDR1 and CDR2: MNHEY, SVGAGI.

V and J are TRBV5-4 and TRBJ2-7; no clear D. The CDR3 spans 12 residues. Germline CDR1 reads SGHNT; CDR2 reads YYREEE (reference sequence). V was cut by 4 bases and J by 0 bases, with 5 bases left in between. The CDR3 sequence is CASSKDSYEQYF. The DNA for the CDR3 is TGTGCCAGCAGCAAGGACTCCTACGAGCAGTACTTC.